A selection of T cell receptor beta chains follows, all from one sample in a study of blood T cell repertoires in COVID-19. Clones were read by immunoSEQ multiplex PCR, and TCRdb kept only the in-frame ones, dropping some. This sample has 200,000 to 300,000 clones; around 83% occur once, and the top ten carry around 2.4%. The sequenced sample consisted of peripheral blood. These receptors all stem from a man aged 35 to 55 who had recovered from COVID-19. The CDR3 runs from the conserved cysteine through the conserved F or W. A D gene is named only where the DNA matches it firmly. Rows give clone size only sometimes, using once, few, many, or a class for an expanded clone.

j_call,v_call,d_call,clone_size,cdr3_aa,cdr3_nt
TRBJ1-2,TRBV6-5,-,-,CVIDTVWAGYTF,TGTGTCATAGACACAGTATGGGCTGGCTACACCTTC
TRBJ1-5,TRBV7-9,-,many,CASSPVRAPLYSNQPQHF,TGTGCCAGCAGCCCCGTCAGGGCCCCACTGTATAGCAATCAGCCCCAGCATTTT
TRBJ2-5,TRBV9,TRBD2,-,CASSTGLAGIQETQYF,TGTGCCAGCAGCACGGGACTAGCGGGGATCCAAGAGACCCAGTACTTC
TRBJ1-1,TRBV19,-,-,CASSIIRGGTEAFF,TGTGCCAGTAGTATAATCCGCGGGGGCACTGAAGCTTTCTTT
TRBJ2-7,TRBV11-1,-,-,CASSLATTVLHSYEQYF,TGTGCCAGCAGCTTAGCCACGACAGTTCTCCACTCCTACGAGCAGTACTTC
TRBJ1-5,TRBV19,-,-,CASRGRNQPQHF,TGTGCCAGTCGGGGAAGAAATCAGCCCCAGCATTTT
TRBJ2-3,TRBV24-1,-,-,CATSDPTGTDTQYF,TGTGCCACCAGTGACCCGACAGGCACAGATACGCAGTATTTT
TRBJ2-7,TRBV5-4,-,-,CASSLNRDSYEQYF,TGTGCCAGCAGCTTAAACAGGGACTCCTACGAGCAGTACTTC
TRBJ2-3,TRBV4-1,-,once,CASSRIAASTDTQYF,TGCGCCAGCAGCCGAATCGCGGCTAGCACAGATACGCAGTATTTT
TRBJ1-2,TRBV2,TRBD1,-,CASSGGQVDGYTF,TGTGCCAGCAGTGGGGGACAGGTAGATGGCTACACCTTC
TRBJ2-2,TRBV5-1,-,-,CASSLDGAGTGELFF,TGCGCCAGCAGCTTGGATGGGGCCGGTACCGGGGAGCTGTTTTTT
TRBJ2-3,TRBV7-2,TRBD2,-,CASSLGLGRTTDTQYF,TGTGCCAGCAGCCTCGGACTAGGCCGTACCACAGATACGCAGTATTTT
TRBJ2-7,TRBV10-3,-,-,CATRDLSYEQYF,TGTGCCACCCGGGACTTGTCCTACGAGCAGTACTTC
TRBJ2-1,TRBV27,TRBD2,-,CASGASGYNEQFF,TGTGCCAGCGGCGCTAGCGGATACAATGAGCAGTTCTTC
TRBJ1-2,TRBV6-2/TRBV6-3,TRBD1,once,CASSQGQVYGYTF,TGTGCCAGCAGTCAAGGACAGGTCTATGGCTACACCTTC
TRBJ2-2,TRBV19,TRBD2,-,CASSSQGGYTGELFF,TGTGCCAGCTCCTCTCAGGGAGGGTACACCGGGGAGCTGTTTTTT
TRBJ2-1,TRBV6-5,-,-,CASRGLSYNEQFF,TGTGCCAGCAGGGGGCTATCTTACAATGAGCAGTTCTTC
TRBJ2-7,TRBV5-6,TRBD1,-,CASSFGTGGRDHEQYF,TGTGCCAGCAGCTTCGGGACAGGTGGCAGGGACCACGAGCAGTACTTC
TRBJ1-1,TRBV7-2,-,-,CASSLDGGNVEAFF,TGTGCCAGCAGCTTAGACGGGGGGAACGTTGAAGCTTTCTTT
TRBJ2-1,TRBV12-3/TRBV12-4,-,-,CASSPDFNNEQFF,TGTGCCAGCAGTCCAGACTTTAACAATGAGCAGTTCTTC